This T cell receptor beta chain was captured in a study of T cell repertoires in cytomegalovirus infection. Study background: CMV infection plus the matching HLA type was flagged by public TCR beta signatures.

There are a few counts of this clonotype. Its antigen is not identified. The V and J ends lost 4 bases and 5 bases respectively, with 15 bases between them. In germline, CDR1 is LNHDA, CDR2 SQIVND (reference sequence). The CDR3 has 15 residues. MiXCR, run by TCRdb on the reads, gives a single entry per CDR3 protein. The sample holds roughly 68,000 distinct CDR3 sequences; around 21% are singletons and the top ten take 60% to 85%. The sequence came from a human donor in good health (CMV status not recorded). Some clones in this sample may be carry-over from other donors' samples. This rearrangement joins TRBV19 to TRBJ2-1; D not resolved. Sequences were obtained from PBMCs, sequenced either directly or after in vitro stimulation (not recorded which). CDR3 coding DNA: TGTGCCAGTAGTACGTTCCCACCTCCGGACAATGAGCAGTTCTTC. Protein product: CASSTFPPPDNEQFF.